A selection of T cell receptor beta chains follows, all from one sample in a study of blood T cell repertoires in COVID-19. Sequenced by immunoSEQ multiplex PCR; TCRdb stores in-frame clones only, minus some. The data show fewer than 200,000 clones, with roughly 80% seen just once and under 13% held by the top ten. Sequenced material: peripheral blood. These receptors came from a man in his 70s with active or convalescent COVID-19. The CDR3 runs from the conserved cysteine through the conserved F or W. The D gene is left open where the match is weak. Expanded clones are given a class, and other clones once, few, many or no size at all.

j_call,d_call,clone_size,v_call,cdr3_nt,cdr3_aa
TRBJ2-5,TRBD2,.,TRBV5-1,TGCGCCAGCAGCTTGCCCGGGACTAGCAGCGGCAGGGAGACCCAGTACTTC,CASSLPGTSSGRETQYF
TRBJ2-6,.,.,TRBV6-1,TGTGCCAGCAGTGAAATGGGGCCAGCAGGGGCCAACGTCCTGACTTTC,CASSEMGPAGANVLTF
TRBJ2-1,.,.,TRBV13,TGTGCCAGCAGTCAGGAGGGGACCCCTAGCAATGAGCAGTTCTTC,CASSQEGTPSNEQFF
TRBJ2-1,.,.,TRBV10-2,TGCGCCAGCAGTGAGTTCGGAGGGCAGGGTGGGCACAATGAGCAGTTCTTC,CASSEFGGQGGHNEQFF
TRBJ1-2,.,once,TRBV4-1,TGCGCCAGCAGCCAGTGGACGGCGGGGCTGAACTATGGCTACACCTTC,CASSQWTAGLNYGYTF
TRBJ1-5,TRBD1,.,TRBV5-8,TGTGCCAGCAGCCAGACAGGGAAGGGGCTCAGCAATCAGCCCCAGCATTTT,CASSQTGKGLSNQPQHF
TRBJ1-1,TRBD1,few,TRBV6-2/TRBV6-3,TGTGCCAGCAGTTACTCGACAGGGCGTACTGAAGCTTTCTTT,CASSYSTGRTEAFF
TRBJ1-2,.,.,TRBV18,TGTGCCAGCTCAACGACCCTCGACCGAGCGGGGGGCTACACCTTC,CASSTTLDRAGGYTF
TRBJ2-7,.,.,TRBV4-1,TGCGCCAGCAGCCACGGCAACAGGTTGTACGAGCAGTACTTC,CASSHGNRLYEQYF
TRBJ2-3,TRBD1,.,TRBV29-1,TGCAGCGTTGATCTGACAGGGGCCACAGATACGCAGTATTTT,CSVDLTGATDTQYF
TRBJ2-5,.,.,TRBV25-1,TGTGCCAGCAGTGAAGTGGGGGCTGGGGGTGAGACCCAGTACTTC,CASSEVGAGGETQYF
TRBJ2-3,TRBD2,.,TRBV7-2,TGTGCCAGCAGCCAACCGGGGGGTTTGACAGATACGCAGTATTTT,CASSQPGGLTDTQYF
TRBJ1-3,.,.,TRBV19,TGTGCCAGTAGTATAGTTCGGAGCTCTGGAAACACCATATATTTT,CASSIVRSSGNTIYF
TRBJ2-7,TRBD2,.,TRBV28,TGTGCTATAAGGTGGACTAGCGGGTACGAGCAGTACTTC,CAIRWTSGYEQYF
TRBJ2-3,TRBD2,.,TRBV15,TGTGCCACCAGCAGGGGCGGGGGGATGGGCACAGATACGCAGTATTTT,CATSRGGGMGTDTQYF
TRBJ2-7,TRBD1,.,TRBV5-4,TGTGCCAGCAGCGCTCTGGACAGGGGCTACGAGCAGTACTTC,CASSALDRGYEQYF
TRBJ2-2,TRBD2,.,TRBV4-2,TGTGCCAGCAGCTACCTTAGCGGGACGAACACCGGGGAGCTGTTTTTT,CASSYLSGTNTGELFF
TRBJ2-7,TRBD2,.,TRBV3-1/TRBV3-2,TGTGCCAGCAGCCAAGGACTAGCGGACCGATCCTACGAGCAGTACTTC,CASSQGLADRSYEQYF
TRBJ1-1,TRBD1,few,TRBV5-1,TGCGCCAGCAGCTCTGACAGGGCCGAGAGGCGGGACACTGAAGCTTTCTTT,CASSSDRAERRDTEAFF
TRBJ1-6,.,.,TRBV5-5,TGTGCCAGCAGCCCCGGAGCACAGGGAGTTTCACCCCTCCACTTT,CASSPGAQGVSPLHF
TRBJ2-1,TRBD1,.,TRBV7-8,TGTGCCAGCAGCCTCAGGCCCCCACGGGACAGGACCTACAATGAGCAGTTCTTC,CASSLRPPRDRTYNEQFF
TRBJ1-1,.,.,TRBV29-1,TGCAGCGTTGACAGTCTGGCTTTCTTT,CSVDSLAFF
TRBJ1-1,.,.,TRBV25-1,TGTGCCAGCAGCGTCCGAGGGAACACTGAAGCTTTCTTT,CASSVRGNTEAFF
TRBJ1-1,TRBD1,once,TRBV19,TGTGCCAGTAGTTTAAGACAGGGGGAGACTTCGAACACTGAAGCTTTCTTT,CASSLRQGETSNTEAFF
TRBJ2-2,TRBD1,.,TRBV5-1,TGCGCCAGCAGGGATCCGGGACAGGGGCACATCGGGGAGCTGTTTTTT,CASRDPGQGHIGELFF
TRBJ2-7,.,once,TRBV25-1,TGTGCCAGCAGTGTTGGACAGACCTACGAGCAGTACTTC,CASSVGQTYEQYF
TRBJ2-5,TRBD2,.,TRBV18,TGTGCCAGCTCACCGCTCGGGACTAGCGGGGAAGAGACCCAGTACTTC,CASSPLGTSGEETQYF
TRBJ2-1,.,.,TRBV11-2,TGTGCCAGCACCCCCAGCGGAGGAGGTTACAATGAGCAGTTCTTC,CASTPSGGGYNEQFF
TRBJ2-2,TRBD1,few,TRBV18,TGTGCCAGCTCACACCGGAGACAGGGGAACACCGGGGAGCTGTTTTTT,CASSHRRQGNTGELFF
TRBJ2-6,.,.,TRBV9,TGTGCCAGCAGCCTACTCACTGGGGCCAACGTCCTGACTTTC,CASSLLTGANVLTF
TRBJ1-3,.,.,TRBV20-1,TGCAGTGCTATCCTGGGAAACACCATATATTTT,CSAILGNTIYF
TRBJ2-7,.,.,TRBV5-4,TGTGCCAGCAGCTTGTTTGGCTCGGGCTACGAGCAGTACTTC,CASSLFGSGYEQYF
TRBJ2-1,TRBD2,.,TRBV28,TGTGCCAGCAGCAAGACTAGCGGGACAAGCGATGAGCAGTTCTTC,CASSKTSGTSDEQFF
TRBJ1-1,.,.,TRBV27,TGTGCCAGCAAATCCGGGGGAGGAGGGAACACTGAAGCTTTCTTT,CASKSGGGGNTEAFF
TRBJ1-1,TRBD1,.,TRBV6-6,TGTGCCAGCAGTTACGCGGGACAGGGGGCTGAAGCTTTCTTT,CASSYAGQGAEAFF
TRBJ2-7,TRBD2,.,TRBV7-8,TGTGCCAGCAGCATAAGACTCGGCCTAGCGGGCACTTACGAGCAGTACTTC,CASSIRLGLAGTYEQYF
TRBJ1-3,TRBD1,.,TRBV28,TGTGCCAGCAGTCAGACAGGGGGGGGAGGAAACACCATATATTTT,CASSQTGGGGNTIYF
TRBJ2-1,TRBD1,.,TRBV14,TGTGCCAGCAGCCAAGATAGTGGGACAGTGAGGGAGCAGTTCTTC,CASSQDSGTVREQFF
TRBJ2-4,.,.,TRBV6-2/TRBV6-3,TGTGCCAGCAGTTCCAGGGAGGACATTCAGTACTTC,CASSSREDIQYF
TRBJ2-7,.,once,TRBV7-2,TGTGCCAGCAGCAGCAGGGTTGGGGCCTACGAGCAGTACTTC,CASSSRVGAYEQYF
TRBJ1-4,TRBD1,.,TRBV7-9,TGTGCCAGCAGCTTACGGACAGGGGCTTCCGACAAACTGTTTTTT,CASSLRTGASDKLFF
TRBJ1-2,.,.,TRBV6-5,TGTGCCAGCAGTACCAAAGGGGGTCTCAGCTATGGCTACACCTTC,CASSTKGGLSYGYTF
TRBJ1-1,.,.,TRBV4-3,TGCGCCAGCAGCCAAGATGGGGGCAGGGCTTACGGTTTTAACTTT,CASSQDGGRAYGFNF
TRBJ2-5,TRBD1,.,TRBV5-8,TGTGCCAGCAGCTTGAGAACAGGGGTACAGGAGACCCAGTACTTC,CASSLRTGVQETQYF
TRBJ1-4,.,once,TRBV5-4,TGTGCCAGCAGCCCCGCGAGGTCGGATGAAAAACTGTTTTTT,CASSPARSDEKLFF
TRBJ2-1,.,few,TRBV5-5,TGTGCCAGCAGCTTAGGGACTGTCAATGAGCAGTTCTTC,CASSLGTVNEQFF
TRBJ2-1,TRBD2,.,TRBV6-4,TGTGCCAGCTCCCCCCAAGCGGGGAGCTCCTACAATGAGCAGTTCTTC,CASSPQAGSSYNEQFF
TRBJ2-3,.,once,TRBV7-8,TGTGCCAGCAGCTTAAGGGCTAGCGGCACAGATACGCAGTATTTT,CASSLRASGTDTQYF
TRBJ2-6,.,.,TRBV14,TGTGCCAGCAGCCCACATCCGACCAACGTCCTGACTTTC,CASSPHPTNVLTF
TRBJ1-2,TRBD1,.,TRBV28,TGTGCCAGCAGTGATACAGGGGGCCCTTCTCCGGTGTCGCTTGGCTACACCTTC,CASSDTGGPSPVSLGYTF
TRBJ2-3,TRBD1,.,TRBV9,TGTGCCAGCAGCCTCCGACAGGGGTCAGATACGCAGTATTTT,CASSLRQGSDTQYF
TRBJ2-1,TRBD2,once,TRBV4-3,TGCGCCAGCAGTTTCGAGCGGGAGCGTACAAATGAGCAGTTCTTC,CASSFERERTNEQFF
TRBJ1-5,.,.,TRBV19,TGTGCCAGTAGTTACACACCGTATAGCAATCAGCCCCAGCATTTT,CASSYTPYSNQPQHF
TRBJ2-2,.,.,TRBV6-6,TGTGCCACTCGAAGAGGGGGAAACACCGGGGAGCTGTTTTTT,CATRRGGNTGELFF
TRBJ1-2,TRBD1,.,TRBV4-3,TGCGCCAGCAGCCAGGCACCGGGACAGGGGGTCTATGGCTACACCTTC,CASSQAPGQGVYGYTF
TRBJ2-7,.,.,TRBV6-6,TGTGCCAGCAGAACCACCGCAGGGGCTTTGGAGCAGTACTTC,CASRTTAGALEQYF
TRBJ2-2,.,few,TRBV14,TGTGCCAGCAGCCAAGGGAGACAGACCGGGGAGCTGTTTTTT,CASSQGRQTGELFF